This entry describes one TCR beta chain. Sequencing targeted TCR beta in blood CD8+ and CD4+ T cells. TEMRA cells underwent FACS enrichment and CD8+ and CD4+ T cells underwent negative isolation. The data are from a study of CD8 T cells in Susac syndrome. Trimming left V 3 bases short and J 4 bases short, with 19 bases between. This CDR3 has 18 amino acids. Germline V gene sequence: CDR1 LGHNA, CDR2 YNFKEQ. After extraction with the RNeasy kit, roughly 0.45 to 1 ug of the RNA was reverse transcribed using random hexamers. Multiplex immunoSEQ PCR targeted 54 Vbeta and 13 Jbeta TCR beta segments. TCRdb passed the immunoSEQ multiplex PCR reads through MiXCR, listing each CDR3 protein once. In the table there are 50,000 or so distinct CDR3 sequences, 93% of which are singletons.

The receptor comes from a human donor with multiple sclerosis. The rearrangement uses TRBV4-2 and TRBJ2-6; D possibly corresponds to TRBD2 (5 bases). The specimen sequenced was CD8+ T cells from PBMCs. The CDR3 loop reads CASSHPFSEGPGANVLTF. CDR3 nucleotides: TGTGCCAGCAGCCACCCCTTTTCCGAGGGTCCCGGGGCCAACGTCCTGACTTTC.